This TCR beta chain came from a study of T-cell memory formation after mild COVID-19. Study in general: TCR clusters showed largely donor specificity. Regarding the study as a whole: The pre-infection memory compartment contained some responding clones, suggesting cross-reactive memory joined.

TCRdb re-called the 5' RACE reads with MiXCR, one entry per CDR3 protein. Among about 290,000 distinct CDR3 sequences listed, more than 15% were seen once. The CDR3 covers 14 residues. Trimming at V came to 4 bases and at J to 4 bases, leaving 4 bases not matched to a gene. This clonotype came up a few times. Its antigen is as yet unknown. This chain joins TRBV12-3 or TRBV12-4 and TRBJ2-7; 10 nucleotides line up with TRBD2. The sequencing input was PBMCs or a T cell subset sorted from them (not recorded which). The clonotype comes from a man aged 18 to 30 who had mild COVID-19 (a few samples of this study predate the infection). Cell type and time point are not known. CDR3 amino acids: CASSSTSGRYEQYF. DNA of the CDR3: TGTGCCAGCAGTTCGACTAGCGGGCGTTACGAGCAGTACTTC.